A single T cell receptor (beta chain) is shown here with its context. CDR3 length: 14 amino acids. Germline-derived CDR1 and CDR2 are KGHSH and LQKENI. Trimming left V 3 bases short and J 0 bases short, with 7 bases between. In the original processing: The assay estimated nucleated cells by amplifying reference gene primers. Sequencing was performed with immunoSEQ multiplex PCR; in TCRdb, only in-frame clones are kept and a portion is missing. The V and J calls and clone size come from that table; D and trimming were worked out from the DNA. The sample lists 150,000 or so clones; about nine tenths were seen once. The sample is drawn from a study of blood T cell repertoires in COVID-19.

The clonotype originates from a man aged 18 to 29 with acute or convalescent COVID-19. The sequenced sample was peripheral blood. The chain recombines TRBV18 with TRBJ2-3; D ambiguous. This chain's CDR3 is CASSPVRSTDTQYF. DNA of the CDR3: TGTGCCAGCTCACCGGTACGGAGCACAGATACGCAGTATTTT.